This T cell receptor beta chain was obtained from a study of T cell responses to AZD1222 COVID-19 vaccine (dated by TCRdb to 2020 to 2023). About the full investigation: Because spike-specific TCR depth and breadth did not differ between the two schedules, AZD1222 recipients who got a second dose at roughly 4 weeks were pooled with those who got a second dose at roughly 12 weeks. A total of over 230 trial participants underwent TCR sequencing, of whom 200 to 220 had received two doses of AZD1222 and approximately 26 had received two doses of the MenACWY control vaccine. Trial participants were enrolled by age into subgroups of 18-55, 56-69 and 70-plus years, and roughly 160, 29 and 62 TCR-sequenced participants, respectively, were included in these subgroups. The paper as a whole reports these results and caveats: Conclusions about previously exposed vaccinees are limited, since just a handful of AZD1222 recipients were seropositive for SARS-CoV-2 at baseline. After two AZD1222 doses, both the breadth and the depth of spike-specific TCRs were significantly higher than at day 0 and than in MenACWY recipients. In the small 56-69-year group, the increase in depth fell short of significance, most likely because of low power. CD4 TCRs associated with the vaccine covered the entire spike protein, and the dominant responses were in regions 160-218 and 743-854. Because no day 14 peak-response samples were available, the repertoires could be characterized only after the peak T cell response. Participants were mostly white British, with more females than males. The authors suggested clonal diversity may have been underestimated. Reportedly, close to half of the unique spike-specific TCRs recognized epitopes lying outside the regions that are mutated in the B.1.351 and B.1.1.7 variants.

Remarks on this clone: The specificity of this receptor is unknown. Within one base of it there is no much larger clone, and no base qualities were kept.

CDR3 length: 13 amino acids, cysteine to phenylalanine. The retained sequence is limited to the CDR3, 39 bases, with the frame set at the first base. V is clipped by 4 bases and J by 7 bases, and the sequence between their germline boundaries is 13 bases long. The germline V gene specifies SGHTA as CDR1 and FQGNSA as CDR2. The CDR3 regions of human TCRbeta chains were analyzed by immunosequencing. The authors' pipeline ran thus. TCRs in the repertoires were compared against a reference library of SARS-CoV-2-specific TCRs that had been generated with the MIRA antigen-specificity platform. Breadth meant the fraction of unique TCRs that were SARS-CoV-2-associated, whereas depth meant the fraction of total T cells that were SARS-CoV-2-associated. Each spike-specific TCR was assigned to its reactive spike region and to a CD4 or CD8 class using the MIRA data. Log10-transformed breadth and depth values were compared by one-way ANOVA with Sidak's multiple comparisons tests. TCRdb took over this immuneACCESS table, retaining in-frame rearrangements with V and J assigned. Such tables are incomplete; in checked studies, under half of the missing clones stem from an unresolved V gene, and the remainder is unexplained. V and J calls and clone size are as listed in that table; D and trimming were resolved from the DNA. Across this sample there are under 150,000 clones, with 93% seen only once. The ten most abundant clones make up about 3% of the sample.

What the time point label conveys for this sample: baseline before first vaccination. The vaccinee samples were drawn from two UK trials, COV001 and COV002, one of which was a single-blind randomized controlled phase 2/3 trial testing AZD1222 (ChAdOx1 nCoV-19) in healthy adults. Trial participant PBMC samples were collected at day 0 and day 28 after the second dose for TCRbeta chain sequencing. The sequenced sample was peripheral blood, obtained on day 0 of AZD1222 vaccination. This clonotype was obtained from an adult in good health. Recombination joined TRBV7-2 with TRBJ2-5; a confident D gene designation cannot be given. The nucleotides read TGTGCCAGCAGCTCGCCCGGCCGGGTGACCCAGTACTTC. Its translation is CASSSPGRVTQYF. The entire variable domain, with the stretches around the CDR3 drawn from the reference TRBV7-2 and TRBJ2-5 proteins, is GAGVSQSPSNKVTEKGKDVELRCDPISGHTALYWYRQSLGQGLEFLIYFQGNSAPDKSGLPSDRFSAERTGGSVSTLTIQRTQQEDSAVYLCASSSPGRVTQYFGPGTRLLVL.